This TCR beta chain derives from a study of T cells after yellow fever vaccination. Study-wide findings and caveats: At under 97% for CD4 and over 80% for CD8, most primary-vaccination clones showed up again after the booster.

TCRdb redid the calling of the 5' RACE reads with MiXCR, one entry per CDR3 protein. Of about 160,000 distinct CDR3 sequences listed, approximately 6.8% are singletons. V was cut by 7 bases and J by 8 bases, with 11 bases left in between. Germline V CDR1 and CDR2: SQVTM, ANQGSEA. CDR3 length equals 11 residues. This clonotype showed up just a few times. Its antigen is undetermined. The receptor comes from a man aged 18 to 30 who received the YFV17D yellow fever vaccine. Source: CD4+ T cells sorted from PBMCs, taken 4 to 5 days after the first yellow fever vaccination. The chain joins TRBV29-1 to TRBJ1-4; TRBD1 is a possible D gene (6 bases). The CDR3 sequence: CSGGGEEKLFF. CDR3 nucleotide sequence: TGCAGCGGAGGGGGAGAGGAAAAACTGTTTTTT.